The clone carrying this TCR beta chain has only one observation. What it binds is unknown. Trimming removed 6 bases from V and 2 bases from J, with 14 bases in between. Germline V gene data show CDR1 as SEHNR and CDR2 as FQNEAQ (reference sequence). This CDR3 is built from 15 residues. This record belongs to a study of graft-versus-host responses after intestinal transplantation. Study-level background: Recipients underwent multivisceral, liver-intestinal, or isolated intestinal transplants. All recipients were given anti-thymocyte globulin induction, and tacrolimus and steroids were then administered for three to four years. Study results and limitations: Graft-donor T cell macrochimerism in patients accompanied high graft-versus-host to host-versus-graft clonal ratios in allografts. The marrow of recipients harbored GvH clones, and ileum or blood showed some of them first.

Here immunoSEQ multiplex PCR was the method, and the copy in TCRdb shows in-frame clones only, minus some. The sample lists about 96,000 clones, around nine tenths occurring once. The origin of this receptor is a human donor who received an intestinal transplant. This specimen was unstimulated CD4+ T cells sorted from spleen or lymph node cells, taken before intestinal transplant. The chain uses TRBV7-9 and TRBJ2-1; D is possibly TRBD2 (6 bases). The CDR3 coding sequence is TGTGCCAGCAGATCAAATGGCGGGACCTACAATGAGCAGTTCTTC. Encoded protein: CASRSNGGTYNEQFF. Full variable domain (remainder filled in from reference TRBV7-9 and TRBJ2-1): DTGVSQNPRHKITKRGQNVTFRCDPISEHNRLYWYRQTLGQGPEFLTYFQNEAQLEKSRLLSDRFSAERPKGSFSTLEIQRTEQGDSAMYLCASRSNGGTYNEQFFGPGTRLTVL.